Listed here are 26 T cell receptor beta chains from one sample, sequenced in a study of Graves' ophthalmopathy and Graves' hyperthyroidism. Scientists amplified the TCR beta CDR3 regions from RNA transcripts. Second-round multiplex PCR came after first-round RT-PCR with HTBI primers. TCRdb ran MiXCR on the multiplex PCR reads and lists one entry per CDR3 protein. Of 400,000 to 500,000 distinct CDR3 sequences listed, around 21% are singletons. Sequences were obtained from peripheral blood. The receptors come from a young woman with stable Graves' hyperthyroidism.

This clonotype came up many times. This sequence joins TRBV11-2 and TRBJ1-1; TRBD1 matches at 8 bases. V dropped 3 bases and J dropped 0; count of bases not matched to a gene: 3. CDR3 length: 15 amino acids. Per germline, CDR1 SGHAT and CDR2 FQNNGV. In DNA, the CDR3 is TGTGCCAGCAGCTTGACAGGGGCTATGAACACTGAAGCTTTCTTT. Translating gives CASSLTGAMNTEAFF.

This clonotype was detected many times. The chain couples TRBV15 to TRBJ2-7, with 7 bases lining up with TRBD1. The CDR3 runs 16 residues. CDR1 is LNHNV and CDR2 is YYDKDF in the germline V gene (reference sequence). V trimming: 0 bases; J trimming: 5 bases; junction bases outside the gene matches: 10. In DNA, the CDR3 is TGTGCCACCAGCAGAGAGTCGGGTCGAGGGGGCCACGAGCAGTACTTC. Translating gives CATSRESGRGGHEQYF.

CDR3 protein: CASSPEVAQPQHF. Written as DNA, the CDR3 is TGTGCCAGCAGCCCGGAGGTGGCTCAGCCCCAGCATTTT. The J gene is TRBJ1-5, the V gene TRBV2, with D unclear. The length of the CDR3 is 13 residues. Deletions cut 6 bases from V and 6 bases from J, with 12 bases between. Germline values: CDR1 SNHLY, CDR2 FYNNEI.

This chain joins TRBV7-3 and TRBJ2-5; D may be TRBD2 (6 bases). The CDR3 length is 15 residues. Germline CDR1 reads SGHTA; CDR2 reads FQGTGA. V gave up 1 base and J gave up 4 bases, with 13 bases separating them. CDR3 nucleotides: TGTGCCAGCAGCTTAATAGGACTATCCGGAGAGACCCAGTACTTC. This codes for CASSLIGLSGETQYF.

This clonotype has more than one count but fewer than ten. The chain couples TRBV30 to TRBJ2-7, with 8 bases fitting TRBD1. With 2 bases clipped from V and 2 bases from J, the junction kept 2 bases outside the gene matches. The CDR3 has 13 residues. Per the germline V gene, CDR1 is GTSNPN and CDR2 is SVGIG (reference sequence). CDR3 in DNA: TGTGCCTGGAGTCCACAGGGGGCCTACGAGCAGTACTTC. This translates into CAWSPQGAYEQYF.

V and J are TRBV6-1 and TRBJ2-7; D assignment may be TRBD1 or TRBD2 (7 bases each). Per germline, CDR1 MNHNS and CDR2 SASEGT. This CDR3 spans 13 amino acids. Trimming shortened V by 7 bases and J by 3 bases, and 13 bases separated the two germline ends. The DNA for the CDR3 is TGTGCCAGCACCCAGGGGGGGATCTACGAGCAGTACTTC. This codes for CASTQGGIYEQYF.

The chain has TRBV27 and TRBJ1-1; 9 bases map to TRBD1. V shed 6 bases and J 7 bases; nucleotides not matched to a gene: 9. The CDR3 has 14 amino acids. The germline CDR1 and CDR2 sequences are MNHEY and SMNVEV (reference sequence). CDR3 nucleotide sequence: TGTGCCAGCAGCATGGACAGGGGACGGGGTGAAGCTTTCTTT. Protein: CASSMDRGRGEAFF.

This clonotype occurred many times. The V call is TRBV6-1, the J call TRBJ1-2, with a possible D match to TRBD1 (5 bases). CDR1 is MNHNS and CDR2 is SASEGT in the germline V gene. Deletions cut 5 bases from V and 4 bases from J, with 11 bases between. This CDR3 is built from 13 residues. The CDR3 nucleotides are TGTGCCAGCAGTCCGGGACTCGCCTATGGCTACACCTTC. It is translated as CASSPGLAYGYTF.

This clonotype was seen only a few times. This chain links TRBV6-5 with TRBJ2-7; D is ambiguous. Germline CDR1 and CDR2: MNHEY and SVGAGI. This CDR3 spans 13 amino acids. V was cut by 2 bases and J by 3 bases, with 8 bases left in between. CDR3 nucleotide sequence: TGTGCCAGCAGTTACAAGGCTATCTACGAGCAGTACTTC. This translates into CASSYKAIYEQYF.

Many counts were recorded for this clonotype. The rearrangement uses TRBV14 and TRBJ2-4; either TRBD1 or TRBD2 may supply D (6 bases each). The germline V gene has CDR1 SGHDN and CDR2 FVKESK. The CDR3 is 19 amino acids. V lost 2 bases and J lost 0, with 20 bases in between. The CDR3 region is CASSQSPPWGALAKNIQYF. The CDR3 DNA reads as TGTGCCAGCAGCCAATCCCCTCCCTGGGGGGCTTTAGCCAAAAACATTCAGTACTTC. The complete variable domain, with remaining parts taken from reference TRBV14 and TRBJ2-4, reads EAGVTQFPSHSVIEKGQTVTLRCDPISGHDNLYWYRRVMGKEIKFLLHFVKESKQDESGMPNNRFLAERTGGTYSTLKVQPAELEDSGVYFCASSQSPPWGALAKNIQYFGAGTRLSVL.

This clonotype was observed at least ten times. This chain uses TRBV7-9 with TRBJ2-5, with D uncertain. V lost 3 bases, J lost 5 bases, and 13 bases lay in between. The CDR3 has 14 amino acids. Germline CDR1 reads SEHNR; CDR2 reads FQNEAQ (reference sequence). CDR3 sequence: CASSFGLAGETQYF. DNA for the CDR3: TGTGCCAGCAGCTTTGGCCTTGCCGGGGAGACCCAGTACTTC.

This sequence joins TRBV12-3 or TRBV12-4 and TRBJ2-2; D ambiguous. V was cut by 5 bases and J by 6 bases, with 10 bases left in between. This CDR3 has 13 amino acids. The CDR3 loop reads CASSPNSPGELFF. The CDR3 DNA reads TGTGCCAGCAGTCCCAATAGTCCCGGGGAGCTGTTTTTT.

This clonotype was counted at least ten times. The rearrangement uses TRBV6-2 or TRBV6-3 and TRBJ2-6; 7 bases are shared with TRBD1. V shed 6 bases and J 2 bases; nucleotides not matched to a gene: 4. Germline assignment: CDR1 MNHEY and CDR2 SVGEGT. The CDR3 consists of 15 residues. The CDR3, as DNA: TGTGCCAGCAGACAAACAGGGGCTGGGGCCAACGTCCTGACTTTC. Residues: CASRQTGAGANVLTF.

The chain has TRBV15 and TRBJ1-1; possible D gene TRBD1, 6 bases. The CDR3 has 14 residues. The V gene's germline CDR1 is LNHNV and CDR2 YYDKDF (reference sequence). V lost 4 bases to trimming and J lost 6 bases, with 15 bases between them. CDR3 sequence reads: CATSTGPDSPEAFF. The CDR3 DNA follows: TGTGCCACCAGCACGGGACCGGACAGCCCTGAAGCTTTCTTT.

V is TRBV5-1 and J is TRBJ2-5; 9 bases match TRBD1. Trimming cost V 3 bases and J 7 bases; bases outside gene matches: 4. The CDR3 has 13 amino acids. The germline V gene has CDR1 SGHRS and CDR2 YFSETQ. Written as DNA, the CDR3 is TGCGCCAGCAGCTGGGACAGGGACTGGACCCAGTACTTC. Its protein is CASSWDRDWTQYF.

This clonotype was observed at least ten times. The chain has TRBV3-1 and TRBJ1-6; D call uncertain. CDR1 and CDR2 (germline): LGHDT, YNNKEL (reference sequence). The ends were cut back, 0 bases at V and 9 bases at J, with 18 bases in the middle. This CDR3 has 17 residues. The CDR3 spells CASSQDQFGPLGSPLHF. The CDR3 nucleotides are TGTGCCAGCAGCCAAGATCAATTCGGGCCCCTAGGTTCACCCCTCCACTTT.

This chain uses TRBV5-1 with TRBJ2-7, with TRBD2 identical over 7 bases. This CDR3 region has 15 residues. J was trimmed by 3 bases and V by 4 bases; bases with no gene match: 10. Germline V lookup: CDR1 SGHRS, CDR2 YFSETQ. Written as DNA, the CDR3 is TGCGCCAGCAGCGTCTGGCGGGAGCGGGGCTACGAGCAGTACTTC. Protein sequence: CASSVWRERGYEQYF.

The CDR3 sequence: CASSAETRYKETQYF. The CDR3 nucleotides read TGTGCCAGCAGCGCCGAGACTAGATATAAAGAGACCCAGTACTTC. The V and J genes are TRBV27 and TRBJ2-5, with D tentatively TRBD2 (6 bases). Per germline, CDR1 MNHEY and CDR2 SMNVEV (reference sequence). This CDR3 is built from 15 residues. The V end lost 6 bases, the J end lost 3 bases, and 17 bases lay between the germline ends.

The chain carries TRBV28 and TRBJ2-5; no definite D call. V was trimmed by 7 bases and J by 1 base, leaving 10 bases between them. Germline V gene data show CDR1 as MDHEN and CDR2 as SYDVKM. CDR3 length equals 13 residues. As DNA, the CDR3 is TGTGCCAGCACCCCGTGGGGCCAAGAGACCCAGTACTTC. Its protein product is CASTPWGQETQYF.

This clonotype was counted many times. The chain is built from TRBV5-1 and TRBJ2-7; 13 nucleotides agree with TRBD2. This CDR3 is 17 amino acids long. Germline V gene data show CDR1 as SGHRS and CDR2 as YFSETQ. The J segment lost 0 bases and the V segment lost 2 bases, leaving 5 bases of the junction unmatched. The CDR3 region has the DNA TGCGCCAGCAGCTTCCGTGGGACTAGCGGGACCTCCTACGAGCAGTACTTC. It translates to CASSFRGTSGTSYEQYF.

This clonotype was seen repeatedly, ten times or more. A much larger clone differs by one base, so this may be a read error. The gene calls are TRBV28 and TRBJ1-2, with D unresolved. This CDR3 has 12 residues. V lost 6 bases to trimming and J lost 14 bases, with 19 bases between them. Germline lookup yields CDR1 MDHEN and CDR2 SYDVKM. CDR3 protein: CASSFIDLAWTF. The CDR3, as DNA: TGTGCCAGCAGCTTCATCGACCTGGCTTGGACCTTC.

The rearrangement links TRBV28 to TRBJ2-2; unclear D gene. V dropped 4 bases and J dropped 0 bases, with 15 bases sitting between them. The CDR3 runs 17 residues. Germline V gene sequence: CDR1 MDHEN, CDR2 SYDVKM. CDR3: CASSSLGFSANTGELFF. Written as DNA, the CDR3 is TGTGCCAGCAGTTCCCTAGGCTTCTCCGCGAACACCGGGGAGCTGTTTTTT.

This clonotype was counted at least ten times. The chain's CDR3 is CASGDGGGFVETQYF. CDR3 nucleotides: TGTGCCAGTGGGGACGGGGGCGGGTTTGTGGAGACCCAGTACTTC. The rearrangement links TRBV28 to TRBJ2-5; D may be TRBD1 or TRBD2 (6 bases each). This CDR3 has 15 amino acids. V was trimmed by 9 bases and J by 5 bases, leaving 22 bases between them. The germline gives CDR1 MDHEN, CDR2 SYDVKM.

V usage is TRBV15 and J usage is TRBJ1-5, with D hard to call. This CDR3 spans 15 amino acids. The germline gives CDR1 LNHNV, CDR2 YYDKDF (reference sequence). The V gene lost 1 base and the J gene lost 1 base, with 8 bases spanning the gap. DNA of the CDR3: TGTGCCACCAGCAGAGCCACAGTGAGCAATCAGCCCCAGCATTTT. Its protein product is CATSRATVSNQPQHF. Full variable domain (outside the CDR3, taken from reference TRBV15 and TRBJ1-5): DAMVIQNPRYQVTQFGKPVTLSCSQTLNHNVMYWYQQKSSQAPKLLFHYYDKDFNNEADTPDNFQSRRPNTSFCFLDIRSPGLGDTAMYLCATSRATVSNQPQHFGDGTRLSIL.

This chain connects TRBV20-1 to TRBJ2-5; 9 nucleotides agree with TRBD1. Germline V lookup: CDR1 DFQATT, CDR2 SNEGSKA (reference sequence). The CDR3 consists of 14 residues. Trimming cost V 6 bases and J 4 bases; bases outside gene matches: 9. CDR3 protein: CSATQGARGETQYF. The CDR3 DNA reads TGCAGTGCGACACAGGGGGCGCGAGGAGAGACCCAGTACTTC.

This clonotype was detected many times. V is TRBV6-1 and J is TRBJ1-3; 7 bases are shared with TRBD1. CDR3 length: 15 amino acids. The J segment lost 0 bases and the V segment lost 5 bases, leaving 4 bases of the junction unmatched. Per germline, CDR1 MNHNS and CDR2 SASEGT. The CDR3 is CASSLGQASGNTIYF. Written as DNA, the CDR3 is TGTGCCAGCAGTCTCGGACAGGCCTCTGGAAACACCATATATTTT.